This T cell receptor beta chain was sequenced during a study of T cells in Graves' hyperthyroidism and ophthalmopathy. This clonotype was detected many times. Unmatched junction bases numbered 7, after V lost 4 bases and J lost 6 bases. The CDR3 is 14 amino acids. Looked up from germline, CDR1 is DFQATT and CDR2 is SNEGSKA (reference sequence). The TCR beta CDR3 regions underwent amplification using RNA transcripts as the source. Using the HTBI primer set, a first-round RT-PCR was run on the TCR CDR3. TCRdb independently ran MiXCR on the multiplex PCR reads; one entry per CDR3 protein. The sample records approximately 610,000 distinct CDR3 sequences, roughly 15% being singletons.

Sequencing used blood. This receptor was taken from a woman in her forties with Graves' ophthalmopathy. The J gene is TRBJ2-7, the V gene TRBV20-1; 12 positions agree with TRBD2. CDR3 in amino acids: CSATPTSGRGEQYF. The CDR3 DNA reads TGCAGTGCTACACCGACTAGCGGGAGAGGCGAGCAGTACTTC.